Listed here are 23 T cell receptor beta chains from one sample, sequenced in a study of T cells of healthy individuals. MiXCR, run by TCRdb on the 5' RACE reads, gives a single entry per CDR3 protein. Of 85,000 to 100,000 distinct CDR3 sequences listed, approximately 15% are singletons. These receptors were obtained from a human donor in good health.

This clonotype has a handful of counts. The rearrangement uses TRBV7-2 and TRBJ2-1; D ambiguous. Germline lookup yields CDR1 SGHTA and CDR2 FQGNSA. V was clipped by 5 bases and J by 5 bases, with 13 bases between them. The CDR3 has 14 residues. The CDR3 region has the DNA TGTGCCAGCAGCAAATGGGCTAGTCACAATGAGCAGTTCTTC. It encodes CASSKWASHNEQFF.

The chain uses TRBV7-9 and TRBJ2-4, with TRBD1 identical over 7 bases. The length of the CDR3 is 14 residues. Germline CDR1 reads SEHNR; CDR2 reads FQNEAQ (reference sequence). V lost 5 bases and J lost 1; bases outside the gene matches: 2. The CDR3 is CASSPDRAKNIQYF. The CDR3 region has the DNA TGTGCCAGCAGCCCGGACAGGGCCAAAAACATTCAGTACTTC.

Ten or more counts support this clonotype. The genes are TRBV14 and TRBJ2-3, with 10 bases aligning to TRBD1. V lost 5 bases and J lost 9; bases outside the gene matches: 11. This CDR3 has 15 amino acids. Germline CDR1 reads SGHDN; CDR2 reads FVKESK. This chain's CDR3 is CASSSMTGGRLTQYF. The DNA for the CDR3 is TGTGCCAGCAGCTCAATGACAGGGGGCCGGCTGACGCAGTATTTT.

The chain couples TRBV20-1 to TRBJ1-1, with no clear D. Germline lookup yields CDR1 DFQATT and CDR2 SNEGSKA (reference sequence). There are 14 residues in the CDR3. Between the trimmed V and J ends, which lost 3 bases and 0 bases, there was a span of 11 bases. The CDR3 DNA reads as TGCAGTGCTAGTTCTGCGAACATGAACACTGAAGCTTTCTTT. Translation gives CSASSANMNTEAFF.

V usage is TRBV20-1 and J usage is TRBJ2-1, with 14 bases identical to TRBD2. Unmatched junction bases numbered 4, after V lost 6 bases and J lost 3 bases. This CDR3 has 15 amino acids. From germline, CDR1 is DFQATT and CDR2 SNEGSKA (reference sequence). The CDR3 here is CSAGLAGGDYNEQFF. The CDR3 DNA follows: TGCAGTGCCGGACTAGCGGGGGGTGACTACAATGAGCAGTTCTTC.

The rearrangement uses TRBV6-6 and TRBJ2-1; 7 positions agree with TRBD1. The trim removed 6 bases at V and 9 bases at J, leaving 5 bases unmatched. The germline V gene encodes CDR1 MNHNY and CDR2 SVGAGI (reference sequence). CDR3 length equals 12 residues. The CDR3 DNA is TGTGCCAGCAGCTCAGGGGGAGCTGAGCAGTTCTTC. It yields the protein CASSSGGAEQFF.

This clonotype was seen only a few times. V usage is TRBV28 and J usage is TRBJ2-5; 12 positions agree with TRBD2. This CDR3 has 18 amino acids. CDR1 and CDR2 from the germline V gene are MDHEN and SYDVKM. The V and J ends lost 2 bases and 4 bases, in that order; junction bases with no gene match: 11. The CDR3 is CASSLGVTSGGLGETQYF. In DNA form, the CDR3 reads TGTGCCAGCAGTTTAGGAGTGACTAGCGGGGGCCTAGGAGAGACCCAGTACTTC.

This chain uses TRBV7-9 with TRBJ1-4; D gene uncertain. The CDR3 runs 12 residues. Trimming took 1 base from V and 8 from J, leaving 5 bases between them. Per germline, CDR1 SEHNR and CDR2 FQNEAQ (reference sequence). In nucleotides, the CDR3 is TGTGCCAGCAGCTTAGTCGCGGAAAAACTGTTTTTT. Translated, it gives CASSLVAEKLFF. Full variable domain (remainder filled in from reference TRBV7-9 and TRBJ1-4): DTGVSQNPRHKITKRGQNVTFRCDPISEHNRLYWYRQTLGQGPEFLTYFQNEAQLEKSRLLSDRFSAERPKGSFSTLEIQRTEQGDSAMYLCASSLVAEKLFFGSGTQLSVL.

J is TRBJ2-7 and V is TRBV28; perhaps D is TRBD1 or TRBD2 (5 bases each). This CDR3 comprises 16 residues. Per the germline V gene, CDR1 is MDHEN and CDR2 is SYDVKM. V gave up 5 bases and J gave up 3 bases, with 20 bases separating them. CDR3 in amino acids: CASSGGTAISYYEQYF. The CDR3 DNA follows: TGTGCCAGCAGTGGGGGAACCGCGATATCCTACTACGAGCAGTACTTC. Full variable domain (remainder filled in from reference TRBV28 and TRBJ2-7): DVKVTQSSRYLVKRTGEKVFLECVQDMDHENMFWYRQDPGLGLRLIYFSYDVKMKEKGDIPEGYSVSREKKERFSLILESASTNQTSMYLCASSGGTAISYYEQYFGPGTRLTVT.

This clonotype was detected only a few times. The chain joins TRBV19 to TRBJ2-6; 9 bases are a match to TRBD1. The CDR3 is 18 residues long. Germline CDR1 and CDR2: LNHDA and SQIVND (reference sequence). The ends lost 6 bases at V and 0 bases at J; junction bases unmatched: 9. The CDR3 is CASSLGTGIGSGANVLTF. Here the CDR3 DNA reads TGTGCCAGTAGCCTCGGGACAGGGATCGGCTCTGGGGCCAACGTCCTGACTTTC. The full variable domain, in which reference TRBV19 and TRBJ2-6 provide the parts outside the CDR3, is DGGITQSPKYLFRKEGQNVTLSCEQNLNHDAMYWYRQDPGQGLRLIYYSQIVNDFQKGDIAEGYSVSREKKESFPLTVTSAQKNPTAFYLCASSLGTGIGSGANVLTFGAGSRLTVL.

The table lists this clonotype with a few counts. The chain carries TRBV2 and TRBJ2-6; D call uncertain. The CDR3 runs to 13 residues. Germline V gives CDR1 SNHLY, CDR2 FYNNEI. The V end lost 6 bases, the J end lost 2 bases, and 5 bases lay between the germline ends. The CDR3 bases are TGTGCCAGCAGCCAACCTGGGGCCAACGTCCTGACTTTC. Protein sequence: CASSQPGANVLTF. The variable domain in full, with the rest retrieved from reference TRBV2 and TRBJ2-6, is EPEVTQTPSHQVTQMGQEVILRCVPISNHLYFYWYRQILGQKVEFLVSFYNNEISEKSEIFDDQFSVERPDGSNFTLKIRSTKLEDSAMYFCASSQPGANVLTFGAGSRLTVL.

In its sample, this clonotype was seen many times. The chain employs TRBV4-2 and TRBJ1-1; possible D gene TRBD1, 5 bases. The ends were cut back, 4 bases at V and 1 base at J, with 10 bases in the middle. Per germline, CDR1 LGHNA and CDR2 YNFKEQ. The CDR3 spans 14 residues. In nucleotides, the CDR3 is TGTGCCAGCAGCCCAGGGACGGAGAACACTGAAGCTTTCTTT. Translating gives CASSPGTENTEAFF.

This clonotype was recorded many times. The chain is built from TRBV20-1 and TRBJ1-1; D is unclear. The CDR3 has 13 amino acids. Germline values: CDR1 DFQATT, CDR2 SNEGSKA (reference sequence). V dropped 0 bases and J dropped 5 bases, with 10 bases sitting between them. The CDR3 nucleotides read TGCAGTGCTAGAGAGGACCTGCTGACTGAAGCTTTCTTT. Amino acids: CSAREDLLTEAFF.

The chain is built from TRBV29-1 and TRBJ2-7; TRBD1 matches 9 bases. This CDR3 region has 14 residues. J was trimmed by 3 bases and V by 3 bases; bases with no gene match: 6. Germline V CDR1 and CDR2: SQVTM, ANQGSEA. CDR3: CSVEGGTGSYEQYF. In nucleotides, the CDR3 is TGCAGCGTTGAGGGGGGGACAGGGAGCTACGAGCAGTACTTC.

This clonotype was recorded at least ten times. V usage is TRBV2 and J usage is TRBJ2-7; 10 nucleotides agree with TRBD1. After removal of 3 bases from V and 4 bases from J, the junction contained 6 bases not matched to a gene. The germline V gene has CDR1 SNHLY and CDR2 FYNNEI. The CDR3 is 15 residues long. CDR3 loop: CASSDPPGQGYEQYF. The CDR3 nucleotides read TGTGCCAGCAGTGATCCCCCGGGACAGGGGTACGAGCAGTACTTC.

The table lists this clonotype with many counts. The chain employs TRBV19 and TRBJ2-1, with 9 bases matching TRBD1. V gave up 3 bases and J gave up 11 bases; unmatched junction bases: 8. CDR1 and CDR2 (germline): LNHDA, SQIVND (reference sequence). This CDR3 comprises 14 residues. The CDR3 region has the DNA TGTGCCAGTAGTATCCGGGACAGGGTCAACAAGCAGTTCTTC. Amino acids: CASSIRDRVNKQFF.

This sequence joins TRBV27 and TRBJ2-3; D gene unclear. The CDR3 is made up of 13 amino acids. V shed 3 bases and J shed 6 bases, with 10 bases lying between them. Germline V gives CDR1 MNHEY, CDR2 SMNVEV (reference sequence). The CDR3 nucleotides read TGTGCCAGCAGTTTCACGGTTGTGGATACGCAGTATTTT. Encoded protein: CASSFTVVDTQYF.

The table lists this clonotype with many counts. The V and J genes are TRBV4-2 and TRBJ2-7; no clear D gene. Per germline, CDR1 LGHNA and CDR2 YNFKEQ. Trimming took off 6 bases at V and 3 bases at J, with 18 bases between the two ends. The CDR3 runs to 15 residues. Written as DNA, the CDR3 is TGTGCCAGCAGTCTAGATCCCGACTGGAGCTACGAGCAGTACTTC. Its protein product is CASSLDPDWSYEQYF.

This clonotype was counted a few times. This chain connects TRBV7-6 to TRBJ2-5; 7 positions agree with TRBD2. CDR3 length equals 14 residues. CDR1 SGHVS and CDR2 FNYEAQ come from the germline V gene. J was trimmed by 0 bases and V by 7 bases; bases with no gene match: 5. CDR3 coding DNA: TGTGCCAGCACCTACAGCGGGAACCAAGAGACCCAGTACTTC. Translation: CASTYSGNQETQYF.

The table lists this clonotype with many counts. J is TRBJ1-3 and V is TRBV5-1, with D uncertain. The germline CDR1 and CDR2 sequences are SGHRS and YFSETQ. V was cut by 4 bases and J by 0 bases, with 11 bases left in between. The CDR3 extends over 15 amino acids. The chain's CDR3 is CASSPLGSSGNTIYF. CDR3 in DNA: TGCGCCAGCAGCCCCCTGGGGAGCTCTGGAAACACCATATATTTT. The full variable domain, with the rest looked up from reference TRBV5-1 and TRBJ1-3, is KAGVTQTPRYLIKTRGQQVTLSCSPISGHRSVSWYQQTPGQGLQFLFEYFSETQRNKGNFPGRFSGRQFSNSRSEMNVSTLELGDSALYLCASSPLGSSGNTIYFGEGSWLTVV.

The rearrangement joins TRBV20-1 to TRBJ1-5, with TRBD1 matching over 8 bases. CDR3 length: 13 amino acids. J gave up 3 bases and V 5 bases, and 3 bases lay outside the gene matches. Per germline, CDR1 DFQATT and CDR2 SNEGSKA (reference sequence). The CDR3 DNA follows: TGCAGTGCTCAGGACAGGGACAATCAGCCCCAGCATTTT. Its translation is CSAQDRDNQPQHF.

This clonotype was recorded a few times. V is TRBV14 and J is TRBJ2-2; D not resolved. V lost 1 base, J lost 6 bases, and 6 bases lay in between. The length of the CDR3 is 13 residues. Germline CDR1 and CDR2: SGHDN and FVKESK. CDR3 in amino acids: CASSQVPAGELFF. In nucleotides, the CDR3 is TGTGCCAGCAGCCAAGTTCCAGCCGGGGAGCTGTTTTTT.

V is TRBV4-2 and J is TRBJ2-1, with TRBD2 matching 8 bases. CDR1 is LGHNA and CDR2 is YNFKEQ in the germline V gene. CDR3 length equals 20 residues. V lost 4 bases, J lost 1 base, and 18 bases stayed unmatched. The CDR3: CASSPRGSIAGKTSYNEQFF. CDR3 nucleotide sequence: TGTGCCAGCAGCCCACGAGGGTCCATAGCGGGGAAGACTTCCTACAATGAGCAGTTCTTC.